This TCR beta chain is from a study of identical twins. Comment on this clonotype: Its antigen is not known.

Findings and limits, study-wide: It was out-of-frame TCR alpha sharing in monozygotic twins that models underestimated.

V was trimmed by 3 bases and J by 2 bases, leaving 13 bases between them. CDR3 length: 15 residues. CDR1 MNHEY and CDR2 SMNVEV come from the germline V gene (reference sequence). With no exceptions, donors were healthy Caucasians. TCRdb re-analysed the 5' RACE reads in MiXCR, keeping a single row per CDR3 protein. This table holds more than 600,000 distinct CDR3 sequences, approximately 18% found once. These same data were also listed under a study on T cells expressing NK-cell markers. That paper adds: An anti-gamma-delta TCR antibody confined sorting to alpha-beta TCR T cells across several of the experiments.

The chain combines TRBV27 with TRBJ2-5; D possibly uses TRBD1 or TRBD2 (5 bases each). The receptor was derived from a woman aged 18-29 years in good health. Input material: PBMCs. CDR3: CASSFTGPGQETQYF. CDR3 sequence (DNA): TGTGCCAGCAGTTTCACGGGACCCGGGCAAGAGACCCAGTACTTC.